What follows are 25 T cell receptor beta chains derived from one specimen sequenced in a study of T cell repertoires in cytomegalovirus infection. Using its own MiXCR run on the reads, TCRdb lists one record per CDR3 protein. The table lists hundreds of thousands of distinct CDR3 sequences, approximately 10% of them singletons. Sequenced: PBMCs. These receptor sequences come from a human donor in good health (CMV status not recorded). Some clones in this sample may be carry-over from other donors' samples.

Comments on this clonotype: At one of its ends the junction is not consistent with the germline gene, which may arise from a read error. CDR3 region: CSVELETQDF. The DNA for the CDR3 is TGCAGCGTTGAACTAGAGACCCAGGACTTC. The chain carries TRBV29-1 and TRBJ2-5; D not resolved. The CDR3 covers 10 residues. Looked up from germline, CDR1 is SQVTM and CDR2 is ANQGSEA.

This clonotype was picked up one time. An end of the junction differs from the germline gene, which may be a read error. This rearrangement joins TRBV5-5 to TRBJ2-7; 11 nucleotides match TRBD1. CDR3 length equals 15 residues. CDR1 is SGHKS and CDR2 is YYEKEE in the germline V gene (reference sequence). The CDR3 sequence: CASSFGTGGSFEQYF. The CDR3 DNA follows: TGTGCCAGCAGCTTTGGGACAGGGGGGTCCTTCGAGCAGTACTTC.

The chain couples TRBV20-1 to TRBJ1-1, with D perhaps matching TRBD1 (5 bases). V was shortened by 6 bases and J by 6 bases, with 17 bases between the two germline ends. The CDR3 spans 13 residues. The germline V gene encodes CDR1 DFQATT and CDR2 SNEGSKA (reference sequence). This CDR3 is CSALRGFVAEAFF. CDR3 coding DNA: TGCAGTGCCCTGAGGGGTTTTGTCGCTGAAGCTTTCTTT.

The table lists this clonotype with many counts. The rearrangement joins TRBV6-4 to TRBJ2-3, with 10 bases identical to TRBD2. V was pared by 4 bases and J by 1 base, with 11 bases of the junction left unmatched. Germline values: CDR1 MRHNA, CDR2 SNTAGT. The CDR3 runs 18 residues. CDR3 in DNA: TGTGCCAGCAGTGTTAGCGGGGGGACATTCGGAGGCACAGATACGCAGTATTTT. This encodes CASSVSGGTFGGTDTQYF.

The sample holds many counts of this clonotype. J is TRBJ2-3 and V is TRBV7-8, with 16 bases that match TRBD2. The junction had 17 bases not matched to a gene; V was cut back by 5 bases and J by 0 bases. CDR3 length: 22 amino acids. The V gene's germline CDR1 is SGHVS and CDR2 FQNEAQ. CDR3 residues: CASSPRSGTSGRAPTSTDTQYF. CDR3 coding DNA: TGTGCCAGCAGCCCGCGTAGTGGGACTAGCGGGAGGGCACCAACTAGCACAGATACGCAGTATTTT.

The sample holds many counts of this clonotype. The chain has TRBV12-3 or TRBV12-4 and TRBJ2-5, with D unresolved. The V gene lost 3 bases and the J gene lost 4 bases, with 12 bases spanning the gap. The CDR3 runs 14 residues. This CDR3 reads CASSLGSTLETQYF. In nucleotides, the CDR3 is TGTGCCAGCAGTTTGGGCTCCACTCTAGAGACCCAGTACTTC.

This clonotype was seen many times. This sequence joins TRBV6-1 and TRBJ2-1, with 7 positions matching TRBD2. The CDR3 consists of 15 residues. Unmatched junction bases numbered 4, after V lost 3 bases and J lost 2 bases. The V gene's germline CDR1 is MNHNS and CDR2 SASEGT. CDR3 loop: CASSDQGLAYNEQFF. In nucleotides, the CDR3 is TGTGCCAGCAGTGACCAAGGACTAGCCTACAATGAGCAGTTCTTC.

There are many counts of this clonotype. This chain connects TRBV7-9 to TRBJ1-1, with no clear D. Germline V gives CDR1 SEHNR, CDR2 FQNEAQ (reference sequence). Trimming took 6 bases from V and 3 from J, leaving 23 bases between them. The CDR3 consists of 17 residues. The CDR3 is CASSRDPGARRYTEAFF. DNA for the CDR3: TGTGCCAGCAGTCGTGACCCGGGAGCCAGGCGATACACTGAAGCTTTCTTT.

This clonotype was detected a few times. The CDR3 is CASSSSGTSGPETQYF. In DNA, the CDR3 is TGTGCCAGCAGTTCGTCCGGGACTAGCGGCCCGGAGACCCAGTACTTC. The J gene is TRBJ2-5, the V gene TRBV6-5, with 11 nucleotides matching TRBD2. Germline V gene sequence: CDR1 MNHEY, CDR2 SVGAGI. CDR3 size: 16 residues. V shed 4 bases, J shed 5 bases, and the junction held 9 bases outside the gene matches.

The table lists this clonotype with a few counts. The chain links TRBV7-9 to TRBJ2-3; 8 bases match TRBD2. CDR1 and CDR2 from the germline V gene are SEHNR and FQNEAQ (reference sequence). The CDR3 extends over 15 amino acids. V lost 2 bases and J lost 5; bases outside the gene matches: 6. CDR3 nucleotides: TGTGCCAGCAGCTTACTTCGGGAGGGAGGAGATACGCAGTATTTT. Translating gives CASSLLREGGDTQYF.

In this sample, this clonotype turned up many times. The chain has TRBV12-3 or TRBV12-4 and TRBJ2-5; 14 bases fit TRBD2. This CDR3 is built from 15 residues. Germline trimming cut 3 bases from V and 4 bases from J; bases unmatched to any gene: 1. The CDR3 region has the DNA TGTGCCAGCAGTTTGGGGACTAGCGGGAGAGAGACCCAGTACTTC. Residues: CASSLGTSGRETQYF.

The sample holds a few counts of this clonotype. The chain carries TRBV12-3 or TRBV12-4 and TRBJ2-1; 10 bases match TRBD1. V lost 6 bases and J lost 8; bases outside the gene matches: 10. The CDR3 runs 15 residues. The CDR3 region is CASSTSGTGADEQFF. For the CDR3, the DNA is TGTGCCAGCAGCACCTCCGGGACAGGGGCTGATGAGCAGTTCTTC.

CDR3 amino acids: CSASSTSGGLGDNEQFF. The DNA for the CDR3 is TGCAGTGCTAGTTCAACTAGCGGGGGCCTTGGAGATAATGAGCAGTTCTTC. V gene TRBV20-1 combines with J gene TRBJ2-1; 11 nucleotides align to TRBD2. The CDR3 totals 17 residues. CDR1 DFQATT and CDR2 SNEGSKA come from the germline V gene (reference sequence). J gave up 7 bases and V 3 bases, and 14 bases lay outside the gene matches.

This clonotype has a count of ten or more. The chain combines TRBV11-2 with TRBJ2-1; 9 positions match TRBD1. The CDR3 loop spans 17 amino acids. The V gene's germline CDR1 is SGHAT and CDR2 FQNNGV. Germline trimming cut 5 bases from V and 3 bases from J; bases unmatched to any gene: 11. CDR3: CASSPRSGQGHYNEQFF. CDR3 DNA: TGTGCCAGCAGCCCGCGATCGGGACAGGGACACTACAATGAGCAGTTCTTC.

V and J are TRBV20-1 and TRBJ2-7, with D possibly matching TRBD1 (5 bases). The ends were cut back, 3 bases at V and 1 base at J, with 13 bases in the middle. The V gene's germline CDR1 is DFQATT and CDR2 SNEGSKA (reference sequence). The CDR3 is made up of 14 amino acids. The CDR3: CSASPDSHSYEQYF. CDR3 in DNA: TGCAGTGCTAGCCCTGACAGCCATTCCTACGAGCAGTACTTC.

This clonotype was detected many times. The chain couples TRBV10-3 to TRBJ2-1; 9 bases are shared with TRBD1. There are 16 residues in the CDR3. Germline V gives CDR1 ENHRY, CDR2 SYGVKD. Trimming at V came to 6 bases and at J to 8 bases, leaving 14 bases not matched to a gene. The CDR3 region has the DNA TGTGCCATCAGCGGAGGGGGGACAGGGCGCGCCGATGAGCAGTTCTTC. This translates into CAISGGGTGRADEQFF.

This clonotype was detected many times. The chain couples TRBV2 to TRBJ1-5, with D possibly being TRBD1 (5 bases). CDR3 length equals 13 residues. Per the germline V gene, CDR1 is SNHLY and CDR2 is FYNNEI. Between the trimmed V and J ends, which lost 7 bases and 2 bases, there was a span of 9 bases. As DNA, the CDR3 is TGTGCCAGCAACAGGCTCGGCAATCAGCCCCAGCATTTT. Translated: CASNRLGNQPQHF.

This clonotype has only a few counts. The chain joins TRBV5-5 to TRBJ1-3; no clear D gene. Germline V lookup: CDR1 SGHKS, CDR2 YYEKEE (reference sequence). CDR3 size: 15 residues. Trimming took off 1 base at V and 0 bases at J, with 8 bases between the two ends. CDR3 nucleotide sequence: TGTGCCAGCAGCTTGCTTCGGAGCTCTGGAAACACCATATATTTT. Translating gives CASSLLRSSGNTIYF. Variable domain in full (rest from reference TRBV5-5 and TRBJ1-3): DAGVTQSPTHLIKTRGQQVTLRCSPISGHKSVSWYQQVLGQGPQFIFQYYEKEERGRGNFPDRFSARQFPNYSSELNVNALLLGDSALYLCASSLLRSSGNTIYFGEGSWLTVV.

This clonotype has just one count. The rearrangement joins TRBV6-1 to TRBJ1-1; D perhaps matches TRBD1 (5 bases). V shed 2 bases and J shed 5 bases, with 27 bases lying between them. The germline V gene encodes CDR1 MNHNS and CDR2 SASEGT. The CDR3 runs to 19 residues. In DNA form, the CDR3 reads TGTGCCAGCAGTGAAACAGGAGGGGTTTGGAGAGGGGCAAGAACTGAAGCTTTCTTT. Translation: CASSETGGVWRGARTEAFF.

This clonotype showed up many times. The chain recombines TRBV7-3 with TRBJ2-1; D may be TRBD2 (6 bases). Germline V gives CDR1 SGHTA, CDR2 FQGTGA. There are 14 residues in the CDR3. V lost 2 bases to trimming and J lost 4 bases, with 9 bases between them. CDR3 nucleotides: TGTGCCAGCAGCTTATACGGGACTTACAATGAGCAGTTCTTC. It encodes CASSLYGTYNEQFF. The full variable domain, completed using reference TRBV7-3 and TRBJ2-1, is GAGVSQTPSNKVTEKGKYVELRCDPISGHTALYWYRQSLGQGPEFLIYFQGTGAADDSGLPNDRFFAVRPEGSVSTLKIQRTERGDSAVYLCASSLYGTYNEQFFGPGTRLTVL.

This clonotype was recorded many times. The rearrangement links TRBV12-3 or TRBV12-4 to TRBJ1-2; D gene unclear. Trimming left V 7 bases short and J 0 bases short, with 21 bases between. This CDR3 comprises 17 residues. The CDR3 sequence: CASTPKGGNIPNYGYTF. Written as DNA, the CDR3 is TGTGCCAGCACTCCCAAAGGAGGGAACATCCCTAACTATGGCTACACCTTC.

This clonotype was seen a few times. CDR3 loop: CSARGSGGNYGYTF. CDR3 DNA sequence: TGCAGTGCTAGAGGGTCAGGGGGAAATTATGGCTACACCTTC. The J gene is TRBJ1-2, the V gene TRBV20-1; TRBD1 aligns across 7 bases. V dropped 1 base and J dropped 5; count of bases not matched to a gene: 7. The CDR3 is 14 amino acids. Germline CDR1 and CDR2: DFQATT and SNEGSKA (reference sequence).

There are a few counts of this clonotype. This chain joins TRBV12-3 or TRBV12-4 and TRBJ1-2; D remains unclear. Trimming pared 7 bases from V and 1 base from J, leaving 10 bases between. This CDR3 is built from 13 residues. CDR3: CASTATLNYGYTF. The CDR3 DNA reads TGTGCCAGCACAGCGACCCTTAACTATGGCTACACCTTC.

This clonotype appeared many times. The genes are TRBV6-1 and TRBJ2-7; 10 nucleotides align to TRBD2. Trimming cost V 8 bases and J 0 bases; bases outside gene matches: 13. The CDR3 is 17 residues long. From germline, CDR1 is MNHNS and CDR2 SASEGT. The CDR3 DNA sequence: TGTGCCAGCTACAGGAGCCGACTAGCGGGTCCCTCCTACGAGCAGTACTTC. Its protein product is CASYRSRLAGPSYEQYF.

This clonotype was seen a handful of times. V usage is TRBV30 and J usage is TRBJ2-2; no firm D call. Germline assignment: CDR1 GTSNPN and CDR2 SVGIG (reference sequence). CDR3 length equals 14 residues. V was clipped by 5 bases and J by 0 bases, with 10 bases between them. The CDR3 is CAWAGSANTGELFF. The CDR3 bases are TGTGCCTGGGCCGGGTCCGCGAACACCGGGGAGCTGTTTTTT. Full variable domain (missing parts from reference TRBV30 and TRBJ2-2): SQTIHQWPATLVQPVGSPLSLECTVEGTSNPNLYWYRQAAGRGLQLLFYSVGIGQISSEVPQNLSASRPQDRQFILSSKKLLLSDSGFYLCAWAGSANTGELFFGEGSRLTVL.